This TCR beta chain was captured by sequencing in a study of cytomegalovirus exposure and HLA in healthy donors (dated by TCRdb to 2016 to 2017). Broadly, across the study: An earlier analysis of 587 of the donors reported approximately 280 Gb of sequence data and 95 million to 120 million unique TCR beta sequences obtained from 150 million to 200 million T cells. The study aimed to test whether signatures of past pathogen exposure could be identified by cataloging public T cell receptors. A later analysis re-analyzed previously published TCR beta repertoires from 660 or so donors and added high-resolution HLA genotyping to study TCR occurrence patterns. Five DR-DQ haplotypes were handled as single units for association and clustering, since linkage in the cohort was strong. Every repertoire in the discovery cohort had been generated on one and the same sequencing platform. Using immunosequencing, the study profiled T cell repertoires from about 650 subjects and related those repertoires to cytomegalovirus serostatus. An early release that covered fewer than 750 HLA-typed donors contained approximately 300 gigabases of sequencing data and tens of millions of unique TCR sequences. The later analysis used no new phenotypic data to find candidate immune exposures, relying instead on TCR beta sequences and their occurrence across donors. Donor age, sex, ethnicity and CMV serostatus were compiled alongside the repertoire data. Among around 400 genotyped donors of the cohort, an average of around 220,000 unique TCR beta nucleotide sequences was sequenced per donor, of which about 19% were non-productive. An earlier analysis of 587 of the donors used high-throughput TCR beta sequencing to judge whether each TCR beta V gene segment behaved as functional or pseudogenic. Typing coverage differed by locus: A, B, C, DRB1 and DQB1 were typed in roughly 620-640 donors, DQA1 in 500 to 550, DPA1 in nearly 610, and DPB1 in roughly 450. To predict cytomegalovirus infection status, the study combined high-throughput TCR immunosequencing, statistical association of individual TCRs with disease status, and machine learning. A separate validation cohort of approximately 120 different subjects was used in addition to the 666-subject first cohort. Genome-wide SNP genotypes for about three fifths of the roughly 700 donors were used in a later genetic analysis, which treated that subset as a discovery cohort. Class I and class II HLA loci were covered by the typing at four-digit resolution. Of the roughly 400 genotyped donors, over 80% were placed in the genetic ancestry cluster associated with self-reported Caucasian donors.

General conclusions and limits of the study: In a later analysis, several top co-occurrence clusters were reported to appear linked to parvovirus B19, influenza, CMV and Epstein-Barr virus. An earlier analysis of 587 of the donors showed that most TCR beta V segments appeared in productive rearrangements either about 90% or about 30% of the time, which broadly matched IMGT annotations. Presence/absence analyses assumed roughly uniform sequencing depth across donors, an assumption that may not hold. Because some donors lacked HLA typing at each locus, the association tests relied only on the typed subset. Most CMV-associated TCR beta chains appeared to be HLA-restricted in a later analysis, and the HLA associations seemed to be driven largely by CMV exposure. Some IMGT-functional V segments, including TRBV6-2 and TRBV6-3, could not be distinguished by the 87-base-pair reads and were therefore excluded. While some public TCRs were present in many individuals, most TCR sequences turned up only very rarely across donors. The study listed 150 to 200 TCR beta chains as associated with cytomegalovirus. Strong co-occurrence of HLA alleles, especially DR and DQ, made assigning TCR associations to individual alleles difficult. A later analysis found that TCR association rates varied across HLA loci, with DRB1 alleles showing the most associated TCRs and HLA-C alleles the fewest. V-gene and J-gene trimming of TCR beta chains was associated with a missense DCLRE1C variant in a later genetic analysis, and the association was replicated in an independent cohort. Linkage disequilibrium might explain the correlated functional status among segregating V segments, but an unknown experimental factor could not be ruled out. Because counts were too low, 15 to 20 rarely observed V segments, including chromosome 9 orphons, were excluded from the earlier analysis of 500 to 700 of the donors. The classifier was reported to diagnose cytomegalovirus status with high specificity and sensitivity in both the original and validation cohorts. At a false discovery rate of 0.05, a later analysis linked 15,000 to 20,000 TCR beta sequences to specific HLA alleles. A later genetic analysis reported fewer N-insertions in productive TCRs among donors in an Asian-associated ancestry cluster than the approximately 700-donor mean. In a later analysis, HLA-associated TCR beta chains were found to be more clonally expanded and to have lower generation probabilities than equally common non-associated chains. Only TCR beta chains were sequenced in this cohort, and the absence of alpha or paired-chain data limited detectable features. The authors suggested that the approach could potentially be extended to other disease states and immunological phenotypes. Three of the identified cytomegalovirus-associated TCR beta chains were confirmed in vitro to be specific for cytomegalovirus antigens. CMV serostatus was the only immune exposure information available for the cohort. A further reported finding was that TCR beta sequences accurately predicted the HLA-A and HLA-B alleles for most subjects in the first cohort. A cluster of highly shared sequence variants was judged likely to be a technical artifact of the sequencing pipeline.

In total, roughly 710 healthy bone marrow donors made up the cohort. All cohort members were sampled while nominally healthy, although unrecorded immune exposures were likely present. The donor was CMV seropositive and was included in the group of approximately 310 seropositive cohort members. A peripheral blood sample was collected from each donor, and TCR beta sequencing was performed on peripheral blood mononuclear cells. The Qiagen DNeasy Blood Extraction Kit was used to extract genomic DNA from the blood cell samples. Library prep was done by the immunoSEQ multiplex PCR assay. A mixture of 60 forward primers for TCR Vbeta segments and 13 reverse primers for TCR Jbeta segments was used in the multiplex PCR. A multiplex PCR assay on genomic DNA amplified the CDR3 region of rearranged TCR beta genes. The Illumina HiSeq System was used to sequence the amplified TCR beta libraries as 87-base-pair reads. In the authors' own workflow: In a later analysis, tens of millions of unique TCR beta chains were counted across the roughly 700 repertoires, and around 11 million of these chains were shared by at least two donors. A nearest-neighbor algorithm error-corrected the raw reads and collapsed the reads into unique sequences, merging closely related sequences to remove PCR and sequencing errors. CDR3 sequences were aligned to IMGT reference sequences to assign V, D and J gene segments. Each retained sequence needed at least a six-nucleotide match to both a V gene segment and a J gene segment. A rearrangement counted as productive if the CDR3 had no stop codons and remained in frame with V and J, and every other rearrangement counted as non-productive. CDR3 was defined according to IMGT convention as the region running from the second conserved V-encoded cysteine to the conserved J-encoded phenylalanine. The earlier analysis of some 580 of the donors excluded any sequence lacking an unambiguous match to a single V gene segment. In an earlier analysis of 587 of the donors, a V segment was called functional when productive rearrangements were above 56.7%, and segregating when the standard deviation between donors exceeded 5%. A statistical classification framework was built to diagnose cytomegalovirus status from the catalog of TCR beta chain sequences. A later analysis assigned V and J genes by comparing TCR nucleotide sequences with IMGT/GENE-DB human TR gene sequences. The TCRdist pipeline was used in a later analysis to assign CDR3 sequences and most-parsimonious VDJ recombination scenarios. In a later analysis, each TCR beta chain was defined by its CDR3 amino acid sequence together with its V-gene family, and reads without a unique V-gene family were excluded. A later analysis removed several hundred highly shared, low-generation-probability nucleotide sequences to deal with suspected cross-contamination and a sequencing artifact. In a later analysis, a clonal expansion index was calculated for each public chain from normalized within-repertoire ranks of inferred template counts. Generation probabilities in a later analysis came from a VDJ recombination model fitted to out-of-frame rearrangements, and those results were checked against IGoR. In a later analysis, hypergeometric tests were used to score TCR-TCR, TCR-HLA and TCR-CMV co-occurrence, with a repertoire-size bias correction applied to TCR pairs. To estimate false discovery rates, a later analysis permuted the HLA or CMV assignments 20 times. In a later analysis, co-occurring TCRs were grouped using DBSCAN, with TCRdist sequence similarity added in when clustering inside HLA-allele-positive subsets. Co-occurrence clustering excluded repertoires with fewer than 30,000 or more than 120,000 public chains, plus five with anomalous nucleotide sharing. TCRdb's version of the immuneACCESS table is confined to in-frame rearrangements and falls short of the full clone set. An unresolved V gene accounts for under half of the shortfall where checked; the remainder is of unknown origin. V and J calls and clone size come straight from that table; D and trimming were deduced from the DNA. This sample comprises 50,000 to 65,000 clones, 75% to 85% of them detected only once. The ten most abundant clones make up around 54% of the sample.

From cysteine to phenylalanine, the CDR3 is 13 amino acids long. Just CDR3 DNA is preserved here, 39 bases in frame from base 1. According to the germline V gene (reference sequence), CDR1 reads GTSNPN and CDR2 reads SVGIG. V is shortened by 2 bases, J by 2 bases, and the region joining them spans 9 bases. As concerns this clone: Which antigen it targets is not known. It has no much larger one-base neighbor in the sample; base qualities were not kept.

The V and J genes are TRBV30 and TRBJ1-2, with the D gene not clear enough to name. This clonotype originated in a man aged 45-60 years in good health and CMV-seropositive. The sequencing sample was made of PBMCs. The nucleotide sequence is TGTGCCTGGAGTCTAACAGAGAACTATGGCTACACCTTC. This translates into CAWSLTENYGYTF.